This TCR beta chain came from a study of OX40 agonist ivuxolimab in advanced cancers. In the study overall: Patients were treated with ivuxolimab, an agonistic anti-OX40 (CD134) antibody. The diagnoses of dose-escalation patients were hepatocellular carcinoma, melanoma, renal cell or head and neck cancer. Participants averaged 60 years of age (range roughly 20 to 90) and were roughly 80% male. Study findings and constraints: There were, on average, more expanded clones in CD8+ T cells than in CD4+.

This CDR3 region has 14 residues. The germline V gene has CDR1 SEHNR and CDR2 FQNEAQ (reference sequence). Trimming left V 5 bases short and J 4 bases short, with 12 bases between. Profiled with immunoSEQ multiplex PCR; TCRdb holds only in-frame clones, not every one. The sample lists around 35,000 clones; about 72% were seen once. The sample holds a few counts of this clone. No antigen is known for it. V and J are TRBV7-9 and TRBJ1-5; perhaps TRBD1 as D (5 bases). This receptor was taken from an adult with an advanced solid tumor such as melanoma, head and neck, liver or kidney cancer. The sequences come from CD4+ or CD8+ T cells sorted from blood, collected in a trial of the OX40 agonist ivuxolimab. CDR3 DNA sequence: TGTGCCAGCAGCGTCGGGGGTTGGAATCAGCCCCAGCATTTT. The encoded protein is CASSVGGWNQPQHF.